These 25 T cell receptor beta chains were sequenced from one sample in a study of radiation and T cells in renal cell carcinoma. Only in-frame clones appear in the TCRdb table, and some are missing; sequencing was by immunoSEQ multiplex PCR. The sample shows just over 150,000 clones, approximately 88% of them seen only once. This sample's time point: blood 2 weeks post-SBRT. Specified treatment: 15 Gy SBRT to primary tumor, nephrectomy 4 weeks later. The sample in question was blood, obtained from a patient whose treatment included radiotherapy and nephrectomy. Receptors originate from a woman aged 50 to 60 with renal cell carcinoma.

This clone was picked up one time. The chain recombines TRBV9 with TRBJ2-2; 8 nucleotides line up with TRBD2. The germline CDR1 and CDR2 sequences are SGDLS and YYNGEE. The trim removed 1 base at V and 1 base at J, leaving 6 bases unmatched. The CDR3 is made up of 17 amino acids. CDR3 amino acids: CASSVRAGDLNTGELFF. CDR3 in DNA: TGTGCCAGCAGCGTAAGAGCGGGGGATTTGAACACCGGGGAGCTGTTTTTT.

This clone has just one count. This chain uses TRBV6-5 with TRBJ1-6; D remains unclear. V lost 8 bases to trimming and J lost 5 bases, with 16 bases between them. The germline CDR1 and CDR2 sequences are MNHEY and SVGAGI. The CDR3 is made up of 15 amino acids. For the CDR3, the DNA is TGTGCCAGCCAGGCAGAGCACAGTAATAATTCACCCCTCCACTTT. It is translated as CASQAEHSNNSPLHF.

Turning to this clone: Other DNA sequences in this sample translate to the same CDR3. The gene calls are TRBV2 and TRBJ1-5; D gene unclear. Germline V gene lookup returns CDR1 SNHLY and CDR2 FYNNEI. The V and J ends lost 3 bases and 2 bases respectively, with 8 bases between them. This CDR3 is 14 amino acids long. This chain's CDR3 is CASSERSGNQPQHF. DNA of the CDR3: TGTGCCAGCAGTGAGAGGTCAGGCAATCAGCCCCAGCATTTT.

The V call is TRBV4-1, the J call TRBJ1-2; 9 bases align to TRBD1. The CDR3 length is 16 residues. The germline V gene has CDR1 MGHRA and CDR2 YSYEKL. The V segment lost 4 bases and the J segment 8 bases; nucleotides outside the gene matches: 14. CDR3 residues: CASSLTPGQGEPGYTF. The CDR3 coding sequence is TGCGCCAGCAGCCTTACCCCGGGACAGGGTGAACCAGGCTACACCTTC.

V gene TRBV13 combines with J gene TRBJ2-6; D is uncertain. Germline V gene lookup returns CDR1 PRHDT and CDR2 FYEKMQ (reference sequence). CDR3 length: 15 amino acids. Trimming took 3 bases from V and 4 from J, leaving 10 bases between them. Here the CDR3 reads CASSFRPRGANVLTF. In DNA form, the CDR3 reads TGTGCCAGCAGCTTCAGACCCCGGGGGGCCAACGTCCTGACTTTC.

The chain employs TRBV11-1 and TRBJ1-1; tentative D call: TRBD1 (5 bases). CDR3 length: 13 residues. Germline CDR1 SGHAT, CDR2 FQDESV (reference sequence). The V gene lost 2 bases and the J gene lost 6 bases, with 10 bases spanning the gap. CDR3 coding DNA: TGTGCCAGCAGCTTAACGGGGGGACCTGAAGCTTTCTTT. Its translation is CASSLTGGPEAFF.

The CDR3 sequence: CATRFRAGSSSPLHF. The DNA for the CDR3 is TGTGCCACCCGCTTTAGGGCAGGGAGTAGTTCACCCCTCCACTTT. The V and J genes are TRBV15 and TRBJ1-6; maybe TRBD1 (5 bases). V dropped 8 bases and J dropped 9 bases, with 20 bases sitting between them. This CDR3 contains 15 residues. The germline V gene has CDR1 LNHNV and CDR2 YYDKDF (reference sequence).

V usage is TRBV6-5 and J usage is TRBJ2-3; TRBD1 might be the D (6 bases). This CDR3 region has 14 residues. Germline V lookup: CDR1 MNHEY, CDR2 SVGAGI. Trimming left V 6 bases short and J 0 bases short, with 10 bases between. The CDR3 is CASSTGSSTDTQYF. The CDR3 DNA is TGTGCCAGCAGCACAGGGTCCAGCACAGATACGCAGTATTTT.

The chain employs TRBV7-6 and TRBJ1-6, with 9 nucleotides matching TRBD1. The J segment lost 3 bases and the V segment lost 5 bases, leaving 2 bases of the junction unmatched. The CDR3 totals 15 residues. CDR1 and CDR2 (germline): SGHVS, FNYEAQ. The CDR3 sequence: CASSPTGGYNSPLHF. DNA of the CDR3: TGTGCCAGCAGCCCGACAGGGGGCTATAATTCACCCCTCCACTTT.

The V call is TRBV6-1, the J call TRBJ1-1; possibly TRBD1 for D (6 bases). This CDR3 is built from 14 residues. Germline V lookup: CDR1 MNHNS, CDR2 SASEGT. The V end was cut by 6 bases, the J end by 3 bases, with 14 bases between. CDR3 amino acids: CASSETYRDTEAFF. The CDR3 nucleotides are TGTGCCAGCAGCGAAACTTACAGGGACACTGAAGCTTTCTTT.

About this clone: The junction does not match germline at one end; this may be a read error. J is TRBJ2-3 and V is TRBV6-1; TRBD2 matches 10 bases. Germline CDR1 MNHNS, CDR2 SASEGT. The CDR3 runs to 16 residues. CDR3 DNA sequence: TGTGCCAGCAGGGAAGCTAGCGGGGGATACACAGATACGCAGTATTTT. It encodes CASREASGGYTDTQYF.

The gene calls are TRBV7-2 and TRBJ1-2, with no clear D. V was pared by 2 bases and J by 8 bases, with 12 bases between. Germline assignment: CDR1 SGHTA and CDR2 FQGNSA. The CDR3 covers 13 residues. The CDR3 DNA follows: TGTGCCAGCAGCTTACGCAGCTCGGGGGGCTACACCTTC. Its translation: CASSLRSSGGYTF. The complete variable domain, with remaining parts taken from reference TRBV7-2 and TRBJ1-2, reads GAGVSQSPSNKVTEKGKDVELRCDPISGHTALYWYRQSLGQGLEFLIYFQGNSAPDKSGLPSDRFSAERTGGSVSTLTIQRTQQEDSAVYLCASSLRSSGGYTFGSGTRLTVV.

This chain links TRBV29-1 with TRBJ1-4; the D gene is possibly TRBD1 (5 bases). This CDR3 region has 13 residues. V was shortened by 1 base and J by 6 bases, with 9 bases between the two germline ends. The germline CDR1 and CDR2 sequences are SQVTM and ANQGSEA. The CDR3 protein is CSVEAGADEKLFF. The CDR3 nucleotides are TGCAGCGTTGAAGCCGGGGCAGATGAAAAACTGTTTTTT.

The chain combines TRBV7-2 with TRBJ1-6; D unresolved. The V gene's germline CDR1 is SGHTA and CDR2 FQGNSA. V was trimmed by 5 bases and J by 10 bases, leaving 15 bases between them. This CDR3 spans 14 amino acids. CDR3 sequence (DNA): TGTGCCAGCAGCCCCCCGGTCCTTGGGTCACCCCTCCACTTT. It codes for CASSPPVLGSPLHF.

The J gene is TRBJ2-5, the V gene TRBV18; maybe TRBD1 (6 bases). Deletions cut 2 bases from V and 2 bases from J, with 15 bases between. The CDR3 has 16 residues. CDR1 KGHSH and CDR2 LQKENI come from the germline V gene. The CDR3 DNA follows: TGTGCCAGCTCACCATTTTCGGGCAGGGGACAAGAGACCCAGTACTTC. This translates into CASSPFSGRGQETQYF.

The J gene is TRBJ1-4, the V gene TRBV19, with D perhaps TRBD1 (5 bases). The CDR3 length is 16 residues. Trimming stripped 5 bases from V and 0 bases from J, with 13 bases between. From germline, CDR1 is LNHDA and CDR2 SQIVND (reference sequence). CDR3 in amino acids: CASSGTETTTNEKLFF. CDR3 DNA sequence: TGTGCCAGTAGTGGGACCGAAACAACAACTAATGAAAAACTGTTTTTT. Complete variable domain (other parts from reference TRBV19 and TRBJ1-4): DGGITQSPKYLFRKEGQNVTLSCEQNLNHDAMYWYRQDPGQGLRLIYYSQIVNDFQKGDIAEGYSVSREKKESFPLTVTSAQKNPTAFYLCASSGTETTTNEKLFFGSGTQLSVL.

The V call is TRBV7-6, the J call TRBJ2-3; the D gene could be TRBD1 or TRBD2 (5 bases each). Germline V lookup: CDR1 SGHVS, CDR2 FNYEAQ. This CDR3 has 16 residues. V lost 3 bases to trimming and J lost 1 base, with 14 bases between them. CDR3 DNA: TGTGCCAGCAGCTTGGGGCGGAGGCAGCGCACAGATACGCAGTATTTT. This sequence encodes CASSLGRRQRTDTQYF. Based on the CDR3 plus reference TRBV7-6 and TRBJ2-3, the full variable domain is GAGVSQSPRYKVTKRGQDVALRCDPISGHVSLYWYRQALGQGPEFLTYFNYEAQQDKSGLPNDRFSAERPEGSISTLTIQRTEQRDSAMYRCASSLGRRQRTDTQYFGPGTRLTVL.

The chain combines TRBV6-5 with TRBJ1-2; D may be TRBD1 (6 bases). Germline CDR1 MNHEY, CDR2 SVGAGI. V was shortened by 0 bases and J by 8 bases, with 13 bases between the two germline ends. This CDR3 spans 14 amino acids. The CDR3, as DNA: TGTGCCAGCAGTTACTCGATGGCGGGGGGCGGCTACACCTTC. It yields the protein CASSYSMAGGGYTF.

The V call is TRBV4-1, the J call TRBJ2-3; D gene ambiguous. Germline V CDR1 and CDR2: MGHRA, YSYEKL. The germline V and J ends were trimmed by 1 base and 4 bases, with 15 bases remaining between them. The CDR3 contains 16 residues. Written as DNA, the CDR3 is TGCGCCAGCAGCCAAGGGGGTCCCACGGGTGCAGATACGCAGTATTTT. This translates into CASSQGGPTGADTQYF.

The CDR3 nucleotides read TGTGCCAGCAGCACCCGGGACAGCTCCTACAATGAGCAGTTCTTC. Its translation: CASSTRDSSYNEQFF. The chain is built from TRBV9 and TRBJ2-1; 7 bases map to TRBD1. Germline V gene sequence: CDR1 SGDLS, CDR2 YYNGEE. With 4 bases clipped from V and 0 bases from J, the junction kept 4 bases outside the gene matches. The length of the CDR3 is 15 residues.

This chain joins TRBV6-6 and TRBJ2-7; 11 bases line up with TRBD2. The CDR3 loop spans 15 amino acids. Looked up from germline, CDR1 is MNHNY and CDR2 is SVGAGI (reference sequence). The V and J ends lost 5 bases and 4 bases, in that order; junction bases with no gene match: 7. The CDR3 DNA sequence: TGTGCCAGCAGTACTCCCGGGACTAGCGGATACGAGCAGTACTTC. Residues: CASSTPGTSGYEQYF.

This clone was found a few times. The V and J genes are TRBV19 and TRBJ1-1, with 11 positions matching TRBD1. Trimming took 5 bases from V and 2 from J; bases not matched to a gene: 13. Germline CDR1 is LNHDA and CDR2 is SQIVND (reference sequence). CDR3 length equals 18 residues. CDR3 sequence (DNA): TGTGCCAGTAGTCTCCCACGGGACAGGGGGTACTCAAACACTGAAGCTTTCTTT. Protein product: CASSLPRDRGYSNTEAFF.

The chain links TRBV4-1 to TRBJ2-5; D ambiguous. Germline V gene sequence: CDR1 MGHRA, CDR2 YSYEKL. Trimming left V 1 base short and J 1 base short, with 10 bases between. This CDR3 is 15 amino acids long. CDR3 nucleotides: TGCGCCAGCAGCCAAGGGCCGCACCTCCAAGAGACCCAGTACTTC. Its translation: CASSQGPHLQETQYF.

V and J are TRBV11-3 and TRBJ2-1, with D perhaps assigned TRBD1 or TRBD2 (5 bases each). V lost 4 bases, J lost 8 bases, and 21 bases lay in between. Germline V CDR1 and CDR2: SGHNT, YENEEA. The length of the CDR3 is 16 residues. In DNA form, the CDR3 reads TGTGCCAGCAGCTCCTCCCCCCGGGGCCTGAAGGATGAGCAGTTCTTC. Translation: CASSSSPRGLKDEQFF.

The rearrangement uses TRBV6-1 and TRBJ1-2, with TRBD1 matching over 7 bases. With 4 bases clipped from V and 2 bases from J, the junction kept 7 bases outside the gene matches. The V gene's germline CDR1 is MNHNS and CDR2 SASEGT. This CDR3 spans 15 amino acids. The CDR3 DNA reads as TGTGCCAGCAGTGCCAGACAGGGACGCAACTATGGCTACACCTTC. Translation gives CASSARQGRNYGYTF.